This T cell receptor (beta chain) came from a study of identical twins (dated by TCRdb to about 2016). As for the study more broadly: TCR alpha and beta repertoires from monozygotic twins, unrelated adults of various ages and cord blood were deep-sequenced to test whether fetal clonotypes persist. To rule out contamination, the twin experiments were replicated at different times with different library preparation protocols.

This clonotype was detected only once. Its antigen specificity is not known. Per-nucleotide qualities are absent, and no much larger clonotype sits a single base away. Only healthy Caucasian donors were included. Library generation was performed with 5' RACE. TCRdb lists the instrument as Illumina HiSeq 2000. A universal primer binding site was added through template switching, and the final cDNA carried a unique molecular identifier so that TCR cDNA molecules could be counted accurately. First-strand cDNA for TCR alpha and beta chains was synthesized from specific primers in the conserved constant-segment region. Each cDNA library was double barcoded, with a SMART-Mk sample barcode plus Illumina barcodes, to control for contamination. TruSeq adapter sequences and Illumina sample barcodes were added in two successive PCR steps. Sequencing of the TCR alpha and beta cDNA libraries was done on the Illumina HiSeq platform using custom primers. For the original study's pipeline: MiGEC processed the raw reads to extract unique molecular identifiers, while MiXCR was used to determine the CDR3 positions. For each individual, recombination models were inferred using an EM algorithm with the repgenHMM and IGoR tools. Shared clonotypes were analyzed with the tcR package in R, and sharing was normalized by the product of cloneset sizes. To study raw recombination free of thymic and clonal selection effects, out-of-frame nonproductive sequences were analyzed. Using fastp at Q25 and MiXCR, TCRdb reprocessed the public reads and kept productive beta chains. Every entry covers one CDR3 protein and lists the most common genes and DNA from its rows. It is TCRdb's table, rather than the study itself, that gives the V and J calls and clone size. Across this sample there are roughly 1,500,000 distinct CDR3 sequences, with about 32% seen only once. The top ten constitute roughly 0.3% of the sample.

Broader findings and caveats from the paper: In monozygotic twins, recombination models systematically underestimated out-of-frame TCR alpha sharing, but the models matched the sharing seen between unrelated individuals. In beta out-of-frame sequences, excess twin sharing was weaker, because having fewer shared sequences lowered the signal-to-noise ratio. Compared with coincidental sharing between unrelated individuals, out-of-frame TCR alpha sequences shared between twins showed an excess of sequences with low generation probability. Because the same donors could not be followed over many years, the conclusions relied on cross-sectional statistical analysis. Fewer insertions were carried by abundant cord blood beta clonotypes; a weaker similar trend was observed in young adult naive repertoires, while no such trend was observed in memory repertoires. Invariant T cells such as MAIT and iNKT could partly confound zero-insertion analyses, although diverse VJ usage argued against such confounding for most clonotypes.

Trimmed from V: 0 bases; trimmed from J: 1 base; junction bases lacking a gene match: 2. The CDR3 measures 16 amino acids from cysteine to phenylalanine. CDR3 DNA only is kept here, 48 bases in frame from base 1. The germline V gene supplies CDR1 SGDLS and CDR2 YYNGEE. This TCR was recovered from a newborn girl in good health. This chain is built from TRBV9 and TRBJ2-3; TRBD2 fits 10 bases in the junction. The sequenced sample consisted of cord blood. The nucleotides are TGTGCCAGCAGCGTAGCCAGCGGGAGGGGCACAGATACGCAGTATTTT. This yields the protein CASSVASGRGTDTQYF.